What follows are 25 T cell receptor beta chains derived from one specimen sequenced in a study of T cell repertoires in cytomegalovirus infection. TCRdb independently ran MiXCR on the reads; one entry per CDR3 protein. The sample lists about 770,000 distinct CDR3 sequences, just under 30% occurring once. The antigens these receptors bind are not known. The sample here was cultured CD8+ T cells from PBMCs, taken from culture after CMV antigen stimulation. Source of these receptors: a human donor in good health (CMV status not recorded). Some clones in this sample may be carry-over from other donors' samples.

The chain combines TRBV19 with TRBJ1-1; no clear D. The CDR3 is made up of 15 amino acids. V lost 5 bases and J lost 5, with 18 bases in between. Looked up from germline, CDR1 is LNHDA and CDR2 is SQIVND (reference sequence). CDR3 bases: TGTGCCAGTAGTGCCTCCCTAATGGGGAGGACTGAAGCTTTCTTT. Amino acids: CASSASLMGRTEAFF.

This clonotype was seen only a few times. V usage is TRBV27 and J usage is TRBJ2-7, with D perhaps being TRBD1 or TRBD2 (5 bases each). This CDR3 region has 14 residues. Between the trimmed V and J ends, which lost 5 bases and 6 bases, there was a span of 17 bases. CDR1 MNHEY and CDR2 SMNVEV come from the germline V gene (reference sequence). The CDR3 spells CASSVGPGSIEQYF. The CDR3 DNA sequence: TGTGCCAGCAGTGTGGGACCCGGATCAATCGAGCAGTACTTC.

This clonotype has more than one count but fewer than ten. This chain connects TRBV10-3 to TRBJ2-5, with D possibly TRBD2 on 5 matching bases. V lost 5 bases and J 3 bases, leaving 13 bases between the germline ends. Germline V CDR1 and CDR2: ENHRY, SYGVKD. The CDR3 has 14 amino acids. The CDR3 protein is CAISRLAGKETQYF. The CDR3 DNA reads TGTGCCATCAGTCGTCTGGCGGGTAAAGAGACCCAGTACTTC.

The rearrangement links TRBV7-9 to TRBJ1-2; perhaps TRBD1 as D (5 bases). The V gene's germline CDR1 is SEHNR and CDR2 FQNEAQ (reference sequence). V gave up 1 base and J gave up 4 bases, with 13 bases separating them. The length of the CDR3 is 15 residues. The CDR3 spells CASSLVGGVGYGYTF. DNA for the CDR3: TGTGCCAGCAGCTTAGTCGGAGGGGTGGGCTATGGCTACACCTTC.

This clonotype was observed many times. The chain employs TRBV28 and TRBJ2-3; D perhaps matches TRBD1 (5 bases). Trimming took 6 bases from V and 0 from J, leaving 10 bases between them. The CDR3 length is 14 residues. Germline-derived CDR1 and CDR2 are MDHEN and SYDVKM. The chain's CDR3 is CASSPRTSTDTQYF. DNA for the CDR3: TGTGCCAGCAGCCCTAGGACAAGCACAGATACGCAGTATTTT.

This clonotype was found a few times. V usage is TRBV9 and J usage is TRBJ2-2, with 12 bases aligning to TRBD2. Germline loops: CDR1 SGDLS, CDR2 YYNGEE. This CDR3 contains 15 residues. Germline trimming cut 6 bases from V and 5 bases from J; bases unmatched to any gene: 5. CDR3 sequence: CASTLAGGQTGELFF. The CDR3, as DNA: TGTGCCAGCACCCTAGCGGGGGGGCAGACCGGGGAGCTGTTTTTT.

The rearrangement joins TRBV6-5 to TRBJ2-7, with 10 bases that match TRBD1. V dropped 5 bases and J dropped 5; count of bases not matched to a gene: 3. This CDR3 has 13 amino acids. From germline, CDR1 is MNHEY and CDR2 SVGAGI. The CDR3 region is CASSRTGGHEQYV. The CDR3 region has the DNA TGTGCCAGCAGTAGGACAGGGGGGCACGAGCAGTACGTC.

This clonotype was detected only a few times. The chain employs TRBV6-8 and TRBJ2-3; D is undetermined. CDR3 length equals 15 residues. Trimming cost V 2 bases and J 1 base, with 10 bases left between them. From germline, CDR1 is MNHGY and CDR2 SAAAGT. The chain's CDR3 is CASSYELFRTDTQYF. The DNA for the CDR3 is TGTGCCAGCAGTTACGAGTTGTTTCGCACAGATACGCAGTATTTT.

In the case of this clonotype: A read error may be the cause here, since a much bigger clone is one base away. The rearrangement links TRBV7-6 to TRBJ1-1, with TRBD1 matching over 8 bases. V lost 8 bases to trimming and J lost 5 bases; unmatched junction nucleotides: 10. The CDR3 consists of 14 residues. Per the germline V gene, CDR1 is SGHVS and CDR2 is FNYEAQ. In nucleotides, the CDR3 is TGTGCCAGCGGTCCTCCCAGGGGGCTTACTGAAGCTTTCTTT. Its translation is CASGPPRGLTEAFF.

About this clonotype: A much larger clonotype is one base distant, so this may be a read error. A read error is likely, as this CDR3 ends without the conserved phenylalanine or tryptophan. The chain combines TRBV7-2 with TRBJ2-2; 9 bases align to TRBD1. Germline V gene data show CDR1 as SGHTA and CDR2 as FQGNSA. The CDR3 is made up of 17 amino acids. The trim removed 5 bases at V and 2 bases at J, leaving 9 bases unmatched. CDR3: CASSQKHRGLNTGELFI. CDR3 coding DNA: TGTGCCAGCAGCCAAAAACACAGGGGGCTTAACACCGGGGAGCTGTTTATT.

This clonotype was seen more than once but under ten times. V usage is TRBV6-2 or TRBV6-3 and J usage is TRBJ1-4; D unclear. Trimming stripped 0 bases from V and 6 bases from J, with 8 bases between. Germline CDR1 reads MNHEY; CDR2 reads SVGEGT. The CDR3 extends over 14 amino acids. DNA for the CDR3: TGTGCCAGCAGTTACTCAGACGGTGATGAAAAACTGTTTTTT. This translates into CASSYSDGDEKLFF.

This clonotype was counted a few times. The chain joins TRBV27 to TRBJ2-1; D is possibly TRBD1 or TRBD2 (6 bases each). The CDR3 totals 15 residues. From germline, CDR1 is MNHEY and CDR2 SMNVEV (reference sequence). Trimming removed 3 bases at V and 4 bases at J, with 13 bases between. The CDR3, as DNA: TGTGCCAGCAGTTTTCGCCGGGGGCCTTACAATGAGCAGTTCTTC. Translation: CASSFRRGPYNEQFF.

This clonotype was counted between two and nine times. The genes are TRBV19 and TRBJ1-1; 7 nucleotides match TRBD1. CDR1 LNHDA and CDR2 SQIVND come from the germline V gene (reference sequence). The CDR3 has 18 residues. The ends lost 5 bases at V and 0 bases at J; junction bases unmatched: 15. The CDR3 coding sequence is TGTGCCAGTAGTCCAGCACATGGGACAGCTTTCATGAACACTGAAGCTTTCTTT. The encoded protein is CASSPAHGTAFMNTEAFF.

The sample holds many counts of this clonotype. The chain employs TRBV7-9 and TRBJ1-1; D is perhaps TRBD1 (5 bases). CDR1 SEHNR and CDR2 FQNEAQ come from the germline V gene (reference sequence). The CDR3 extends over 15 amino acids. The V and J ends lost 9 bases and 4 bases respectively, with 21 bases between them. As DNA, the CDR3 is TGTGCCAGTAGACCCCCGGGGGGGTACCGCACTGAAGCTTTCTTT. Translation gives CASRPPGGYRTEAFF.

This clonotype was found a few times. This chain links TRBV7-9 with TRBJ2-2; D is possibly TRBD2 (5 bases). The CDR3 has 14 amino acids. CDR1 and CDR2 (germline): SEHNR, FQNEAQ (reference sequence). V gave up 5 bases and J gave up 6 bases, with 13 bases separating them. The CDR3 is CASSPRTFPGELFF. DNA for the CDR3: TGTGCCAGCAGCCCAAGGACTTTCCCCGGGGAGCTGTTTTTT.

This chain joins TRBV19 and TRBJ1-2; D gene uncertain. The V end was cut by 7 bases, the J end by 7 bases, with 16 bases between. Germline V CDR1 and CDR2: LNHDA, SQIVND (reference sequence). The CDR3 runs 13 residues. CDR3 protein: CASKGRGSVGYTF. CDR3 nucleotides: TGTGCCAGTAAAGGTCGTGGGTCGGTTGGCTACACCTTC.

This clonotype was detected many times. The chain uses TRBV10-3 and TRBJ1-5, with TRBD1 identical over 10 bases. Germline V gene sequence: CDR1 ENHRY, CDR2 SYGVKD. J was trimmed by 5 bases and V by 4 bases; bases with no gene match: 5. This CDR3 has 15 amino acids. Here the CDR3 reads CAISAHGQGDQPQHF. CDR3 in DNA: TGTGCCATCAGTGCCCATGGACAGGGGGATCAGCCCCAGCATTTT.

This clonotype was seen more than once but under ten times. The chain links TRBV7-2 to TRBJ2-1; 9 bases are shared with TRBD2. The J segment lost 7 bases and the V segment lost 3 bases, leaving 19 bases of the junction unmatched. The germline CDR1 and CDR2 sequences are SGHTA and FQGNSA. The CDR3 has 19 amino acids. The DNA for the CDR3 is TGTGCCAGCAGCTTGCGGGGGGGCCTGGGGCAGGGGGGCACAAATGAGCAGTTCTTC. Translation gives CASSLRGGLGQGGTNEQFF.

This clonotype has just a few counts. The chain links TRBV12-3 or TRBV12-4 to TRBJ1-2, with D uncertain. The CDR3 extends over 10 amino acids. Trimming left V 8 bases short and J 6 bases short, with 7 bases between. The CDR3 is CASPQDGYTF. DNA of the CDR3: TGTGCCAGCCCCCAGGATGGCTACACCTTC.

A few counts support this clonotype. The rearrangement links TRBV7-9 to TRBJ1-2, with TRBD1 matching over 8 bases. V lost 5 bases, J lost 7 bases, and 15 bases stayed unmatched. There are 16 residues in the CDR3. Germline V gene lookup returns CDR1 SEHNR and CDR2 FQNEAQ (reference sequence). The CDR3 coding sequence is TGTGCCAGCAGCCCATTGGGACAGGCCCCAAACCTTGGCTACACCTTC. This gives the protein CASSPLGQAPNLGYTF. Filled out from reference TRBV7-9 and TRBJ1-2, the complete variable domain reads DTGVSQNPRHKITKRGQNVTFRCDPISEHNRLYWYRQTLGQGPEFLTYFQNEAQLEKSRLLSDRFSAERPKGSFSTLEIQRTEQGDSAMYLCASSPLGQAPNLGYTFGSGTRLTVV.

CDR3 residues: CASSSRDEETQYF. DNA of the CDR3: TGTGCCAGCAGCTCTCGAGATGAAGAGACCCAGTACTTC. V usage is TRBV13 and J usage is TRBJ2-5; D call uncertain. Between the trimmed V and J ends, which lost 4 bases and 3 bases, there was a span of 9 bases. CDR3 length equals 13 residues. Germline CDR1 reads PRHDT; CDR2 reads FYEKMQ (reference sequence).

This clonotype was recorded many times. The chain uses TRBV7-6 and TRBJ2-1, with D unresolved. Germline CDR1 SGHVS, CDR2 FNYEAQ. The CDR3 runs 17 residues. V was pared by 0 bases and J by 1 base, with 13 bases between. The CDR3 DNA reads TGTGCCAGCAGCTTAGCGCATTTAGGGAAATCCTACAATGAGCAGTTCTTC. Its translation: CASSLAHLGKSYNEQFF.

V is TRBV9 and J is TRBJ2-7; 8 bases agree with TRBD1. This CDR3 has 15 residues. Germline CDR1 and CDR2: SGDLS and YYNGEE. The junction had 8 bases not matched to a gene; V was cut back by 3 bases and J by 3 bases. Here the CDR3 reads CASSGGPGGIYEQYF. The CDR3 nucleotides are TGTGCCAGCAGCGGAGGGCCAGGGGGCATCTACGAGCAGTACTTC.

This clonotype was seen just once. This chain uses TRBV12-3 or TRBV12-4 with TRBJ2-7; D gene uncertain. There are 16 residues in the CDR3. V was trimmed by 1 base and J by 0 bases, leaving 13 bases between them. The CDR3 reads CASSLGVRMSSYEQYF. In DNA form, the CDR3 reads TGTGCCAGCAGTTTAGGGGTCAGGATGAGCTCCTACGAGCAGTACTTC.

This clonotype was seen a few times. The rearrangement uses TRBV12-3 or TRBV12-4 and TRBJ2-7; unclear D gene. This CDR3 is 14 amino acids long. Trimming left V 5 bases short and J 2 bases short, with 13 bases between. CDR3 loop: CASSPTVSAYEQYV. Here the CDR3 DNA reads TGTGCCAGCAGTCCCACGGTTTCGGCCTACGAGCAGTACGTC.